This entry is about one TCR beta chain. Its antigen remains unidentified. The sample originates from a study of beta chain features in type 1 diabetes. Findings and limits, study-wide: Insertions were fewer and deletions more numerous at VDJ junctions in type 1 diabetes patients. Any HLA type influence on TCRB rearrangement was left unresolved here. Shorter TCRB CDR3s, moderately but significantly so, were found in Type 1 diabetes patients in all four CD4+ subsets.

Sorting gave populations that all exceeded 98% purity. TCRB transcripts that were expressed got sequenced, as all of the isolated RNA had been reverse transcribed. Mean read depth for naive, central memory and regulatory T cell samples was 3.5 million to 4.5 million reads. Only in-frame clones appear in the TCRdb table, and some are missing; sequencing was by immunoSEQ multiplex PCR. The profile shows roughly 700,000 clones, about an eighth of them singletons. CDR3 length: 13 residues. The ends lost 7 bases at V and 9 bases at J; junction bases unmatched: 10. CDR1 and CDR2 (germline): GTSNPN, SVGIG (reference sequence).

Sample: naive CD4+ T cells from blood. This sequence originates from a man between 18 and 35 years old with type 1 diabetes. The V and J genes are TRBV30 and TRBJ2-1; 9 nucleotides agree with TRBD2. The CDR3 sequence: CAYERGAPSEQFF. CDR3 sequence (DNA): TGTGCCTACGAGCGGGGGGCACCGTCTGAGCAGTTCTTC.